The source of this T cell receptor beta chain is a study of blood T cell repertoires in COVID-19. Study overall: Donors in the United States, Italy and Spain gave samples during acute or convalescent COVID-19. Sources were T cells, B-cell-depleted T cells, or PBMCs; the material itself was cDNA or gDNA.

The CDR3 is made up of 14 amino acids. V lost 7 bases, J lost 4 bases, and 9 bases stayed unmatched. Germline V gene sequence: CDR1 MNHEY, CDR2 SVGAGI. Methods used by the authors: Estimation of nucleated cell counts relied on the amplification of reference gene primers. The assay was immunoSEQ multiplex PCR, and TCRdb's table has in-frame clones only and misses some. The V and J calls and clone size come from that table; D and trimming were worked out from the DNA. The sample lists about 120,000 clones, around 83% occurring once. The chain uses TRBV6-5 and TRBJ2-5, with TRBD2 matching 7 bases. This receptor was obtained from a man in his 60s with acute or convalescent COVID-19. Sequences were obtained from peripheral blood. The CDR3 DNA reads TGTGCCAGCATAGCCGGGAGGTCTGGAGAGACCCAGTACTTC. It specifies CASIAGRSGETQYF.